This TCR beta chain was retrieved from a study of HIV-infected patients and healthy controls. General study points: In healthy controls, MAIT alpha CDR3s were common; in HIV+ repertoires, severely depleted.

In the case of this clonotype: As yet, its antigen is unknown.

The CDR3 sequence is 8 residues long. With 4 bases removed from V and 8 bases from J, the gap between germline ends came to 2 bases. CDR1 and CDR2 from the germline V gene are SQVTM and ANQGSEA. cDNA was made from approximately 0.55 ug RNA using alpha and beta constant primers. Alpha and beta chain libraries were made separately by chain-specific third strand synthesis with multiplexing indices. Using its own MiXCR run on the 5' RACE reads, TCRdb lists one record per CDR3 protein. In the table there are about 5,700 distinct CDR3 sequences, 8.5% to 10% of which are singletons. Antiretroviral therapy had run roughly three months, about 14 weeks, before follow-up blood collection. All unsorted peripheral T cells were captured because whole blood was used without fractionation.

This TCR derives from an adult with HIV infection. This material consisted of blood, taken during antiretroviral therapy. The chain carries TRBV29-1 and TRBJ1-2, with D unresolved. The CDR3 DNA reads TGCAGCGTTGGAGGCTACACCTTC. Its translation: CSVGGYTF.